A selection of T cell receptor beta chains follows, all from one sample in a study of shared clonotypes between healthy human individuals. TCRdb's table, derived via immunoSEQ multiplex PCR, lists solely in-frame clones and lacks some. The sample has 2 million to 3 million clones; around 90% are singletons. Sequencing was performed on naive CD4+ T cells sorted from blood. These receptor sequences come from a man aged 18 to 30 in good health. Both conserved end residues are trimmed from each CDR3. The D gene is left open where the match is weak.

v_call d_call cdr3_aa
TRBV5-8 NA ASSLPPQYNSPLH
TRBV5-4 NA ASSLEGPDRSYEQY
TRBV25-1 NA ASRSTTDTQY
TRBV6-5 NA ASSRYGQRGYT
TRBV5-4 NA ASRKGGQISTYNEQF
TRBV11-2 NA ASRLRDTQETQY
TRBV6-6 TRBD1 ASIQRGRWDTGELF
TRBV30 NA AWSWEGRNTEAF
TRBV7-8 NA ASSPLTRGNEKLF
TRBV6-6 TRBD1 ASRRDRGYNEQF
TRBV5-1 TRBD2 ASKVETSGGNEQF
TRBV11-2 TRBD2 ASSLVVSASGVYEQY
TRBV7-8 NA ASSLNGGQPQH
TRBV15 TRBD2 ATSRDYQRGKTDNEQF
TRBV7-9 TRBD1 ASSLTGGDYGNQPQH